The 5 T cell receptor beta chains below come from one sample, sequenced in a study of blood T cell repertoires in COVID-19. Only in-frame clones appear in the TCRdb table, and some are missing; sequencing was by immunoSEQ multiplex PCR. The profile shows approximately 330,000 clones, 80% to 90% of them singletons. Sequenced input: PBMCs or T cells enriched from blood (not recorded which). Every receptor here comes from a woman aged 40 to 50 with acute COVID-19.

The chain recombines TRBV7-3 with TRBJ1-2; 7 nucleotides align to TRBD1. In germline, CDR1 is SGHTA, CDR2 FQGTGA. V was pared by 6 bases and J by 8 bases, with 21 bases of the junction left unmatched. The CDR3 runs to 17 residues. The CDR3 here is CASSRRDSGRDLRGYTF. In nucleotides, the CDR3 is TGTGCCAGCAGTAGAAGGGACAGTGGTCGGGACCTTCGAGGCTACACCTTC.

The rearrangement links TRBV6-5 to TRBJ2-1, with D perhaps matching TRBD2 (6 bases). Germline V gene sequence: CDR1 MNHEY, CDR2 SVGAGI. This CDR3 has 14 amino acids. With 7 bases removed from V and 13 bases from J, the gap between germline ends came to 23 bases. The CDR3 is CASIPMRDSCPQFF. The CDR3 DNA follows: TGTGCCAGCATCCCCATGCGGGACTCATGCCCACAGTTCTTC.

The chain is built from TRBV2 and TRBJ2-2; D uncertain. Germline assignment: CDR1 SNHLY and CDR2 FYNNEI. This CDR3 has 12 residues. Trimming took off 8 bases at V and 3 bases at J, with 7 bases between the two ends. The CDR3 region has the DNA TGTGCCAGCCGAACGGACACCGGGGAGCTGTTTTTT. Amino acid sequence: CASRTDTGELFF.

The V call is TRBV6-5, the J call TRBJ2-7; no clear D gene. The CDR3 is made up of 13 amino acids. Germline V gives CDR1 MNHEY, CDR2 SVGAGI. V lost 2 bases to trimming and J lost 3 bases, with 8 bases between them. This CDR3 is CASSYVVGYEQYF. The CDR3 DNA sequence: TGTGCCAGCAGTTACGTTGTCGGCTACGAGCAGTACTTC.

This clone has just a few counts. The rearrangement joins TRBV4-3 to TRBJ1-1, with TRBD1 identical over 7 bases. Trimming cost V 1 base and J 4 bases; bases outside gene matches: 9. CDR3 length: 16 residues. Germline V gene sequence: CDR1 LGHNA, CDR2 YSLEER. In nucleotides, the CDR3 is TGCGCCAGCAGCCAAGCCCCGACAGGGTGGATCACTGAAGCTTTCTTT. Protein sequence: CASSQAPTGWITEAFF.